This T cell receptor (beta chain) is from a study of T-cell reconstitution after alpha-beta-depleted transplantation in children. The study's findings and limits: By one year post-transplant, T-cell counts and diversity largely arose from T cells that were newly produced. Several hundred rapidly expanded clones from non-depleted graft cells reportedly supplied alpha-beta T cells about two months post-transplant. Some patients showed high day-60 TCRbeta diversity, which derived from surviving recipient T cells and thymic progenitors.

Unique molecular identifiers were used in preparing the TCRbeta library. TCRdb independently ran MiXCR on the PCR reads; one entry per CDR3 protein. Altogether a few hundred thousand distinct CDR3 sequences are present, 9.5% to 13% being singletons, with the ten largest covering roughly a quarter. This clonotype was seen ten or more times. The antigen remains unidentified. The germline CDR1 and CDR2 sequences are KGHSH and LQKENI. The V and J ends lost 3 bases and 1 base respectively, with 21 bases between them. The CDR3 is made up of 18 amino acids. The receptor's source is a male patient aged 2 to 10 who had a stem cell transplant for chronic granulomatous disease, so the T cells may come from the graft donor. The rearrangement uses TRBV18 and TRBJ1-1, with no clear D. The source material was peripheral blood, sampled 180 days after TCRalphabeta/CD19-depleted stem cell transplant. The chain's CDR3 is CASSPELNWGLPNTEAFF. The DNA for the CDR3 is TGTGCCAGCTCACCGGAATTGAACTGGGGTCTTCCGAACACTGAAGCTTTCTTT.